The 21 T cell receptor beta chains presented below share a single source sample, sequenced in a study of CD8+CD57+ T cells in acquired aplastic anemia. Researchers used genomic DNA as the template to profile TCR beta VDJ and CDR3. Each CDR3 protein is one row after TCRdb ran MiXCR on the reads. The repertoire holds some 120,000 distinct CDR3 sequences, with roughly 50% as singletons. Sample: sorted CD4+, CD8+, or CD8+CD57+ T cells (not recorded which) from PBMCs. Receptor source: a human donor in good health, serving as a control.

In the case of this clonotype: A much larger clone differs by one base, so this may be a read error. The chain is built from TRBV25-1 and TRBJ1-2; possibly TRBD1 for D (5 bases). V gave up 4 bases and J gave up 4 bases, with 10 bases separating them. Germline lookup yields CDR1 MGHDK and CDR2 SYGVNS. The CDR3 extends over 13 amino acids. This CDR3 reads CASSAGRGYGYTF. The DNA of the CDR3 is TGTGCCAGCAGTGCGGGACGGGGCTATGGCTACACCTTC.

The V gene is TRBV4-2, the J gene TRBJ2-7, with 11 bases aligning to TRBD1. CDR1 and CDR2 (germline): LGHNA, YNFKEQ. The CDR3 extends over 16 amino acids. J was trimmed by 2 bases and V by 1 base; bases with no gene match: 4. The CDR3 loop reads CASSQGAGQGAYEQYF. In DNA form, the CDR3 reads TGTGCCAGCAGCCAAGGGGCGGGACAGGGGGCCTACGAGCAGTACTTC.

CDR3 DNA: TGTGCCAGCAGTATACGGGACAGCTATGGCTACACCTTC. Protein sequence: CASSIRDSYGYTF. This chain joins TRBV25-1 and TRBJ1-2; 7 nucleotides match TRBD1. The V segment lost 5 bases and the J segment 4 bases; nucleotides outside the gene matches: 4. The CDR3 contains 13 residues. Germline V CDR1 and CDR2: MGHDK, SYGVNS.

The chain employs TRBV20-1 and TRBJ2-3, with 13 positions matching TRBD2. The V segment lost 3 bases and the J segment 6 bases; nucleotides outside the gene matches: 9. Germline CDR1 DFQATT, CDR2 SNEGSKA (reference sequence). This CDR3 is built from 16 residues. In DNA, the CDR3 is TGCAGTGCTAGTGATACTAGCGGGGGGGCAGGGGATACGCAGTATTTT. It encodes CSASDTSGGAGDTQYF.

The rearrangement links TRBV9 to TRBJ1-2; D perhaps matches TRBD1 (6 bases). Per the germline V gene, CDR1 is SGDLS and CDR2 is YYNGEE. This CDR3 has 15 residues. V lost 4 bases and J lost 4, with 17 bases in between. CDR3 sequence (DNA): TGTGCCAGCAGCCCGGGGGGGCAGGGAGGCTATGGCTACACCTTC. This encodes CASSPGGQGGYGYTF. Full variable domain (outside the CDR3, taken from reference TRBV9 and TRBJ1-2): DSGVTQTPKHLITATGQRVTLRCSPRSGDLSVYWYQQSLDQGLQFLIQYYNGEERAKGNILERFSAQQFPDLHSELNLSSLELGDSALYFCASSPGGQGGYGYTFGSGTRLTVV.

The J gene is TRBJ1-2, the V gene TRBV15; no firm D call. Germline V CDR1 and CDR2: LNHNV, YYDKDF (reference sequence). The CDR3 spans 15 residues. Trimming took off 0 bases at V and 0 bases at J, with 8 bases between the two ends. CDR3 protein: CATSRDRVANYGYTF. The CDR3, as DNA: TGTGCCACCAGCAGAGATCGTGTAGCTAACTATGGCTACACCTTC.

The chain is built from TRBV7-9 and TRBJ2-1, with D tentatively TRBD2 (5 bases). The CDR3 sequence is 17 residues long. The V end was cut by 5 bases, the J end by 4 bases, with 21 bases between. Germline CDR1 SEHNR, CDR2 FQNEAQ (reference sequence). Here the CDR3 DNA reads TGTGCCAGCAGCCAACATGTGGCTAGCCGACTTTACAATGAGCAGTTCTTC. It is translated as CASSQHVASRLYNEQFF.

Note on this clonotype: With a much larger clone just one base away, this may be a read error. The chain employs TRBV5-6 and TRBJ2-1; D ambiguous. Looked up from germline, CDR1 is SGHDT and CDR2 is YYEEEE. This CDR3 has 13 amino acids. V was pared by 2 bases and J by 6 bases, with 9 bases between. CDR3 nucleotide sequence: TGTGCCAGCAGCTTCCTAGTAACCAATGAGCAGTTCTTC. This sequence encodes CASSFLVTNEQFF. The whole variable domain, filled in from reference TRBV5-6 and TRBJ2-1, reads DAGVTQSPTHLIKTRGQQVTLRCSPKSGHDTVSWYQQALGQGPQFIFQYYEEEERQRGNFPDRFSGHQFPNYSSELNVNALLLGDSALYLCASSFLVTNEQFFGPGTRLTVL.

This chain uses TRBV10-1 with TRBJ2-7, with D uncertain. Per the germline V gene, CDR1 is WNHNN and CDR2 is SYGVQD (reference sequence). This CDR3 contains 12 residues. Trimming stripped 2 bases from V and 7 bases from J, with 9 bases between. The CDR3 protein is CASSEDNGEQYF. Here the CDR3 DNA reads TGCGCCAGCAGTGAGGATAACGGGGAGCAGTACTTC.

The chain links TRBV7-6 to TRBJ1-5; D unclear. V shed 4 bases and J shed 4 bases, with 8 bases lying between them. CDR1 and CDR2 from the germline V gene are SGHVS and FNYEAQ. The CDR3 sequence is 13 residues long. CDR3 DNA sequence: TGTGCCAGCAGCTCACATATTAATCAGCCCCAGCATTTT. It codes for CASSSHINQPQHF. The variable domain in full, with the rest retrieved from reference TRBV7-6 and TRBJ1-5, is GAGVSQSPRYKVTKRGQDVALRCDPISGHVSLYWYRQALGQGPEFLTYFNYEAQQDKSGLPNDRFSAERPEGSISTLTIQRTEQRDSAMYRCASSSHINQPQHFGDGTRLSIL.

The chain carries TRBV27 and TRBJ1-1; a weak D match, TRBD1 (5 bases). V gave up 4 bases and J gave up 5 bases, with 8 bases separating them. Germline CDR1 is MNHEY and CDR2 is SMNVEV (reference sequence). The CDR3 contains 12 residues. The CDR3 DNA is TGTGCCAGCAGTTCCGGGGGGACTGAAGCTTTCTTT. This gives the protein CASSSGGTEAFF.

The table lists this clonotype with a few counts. As DNA, the CDR3 is TGCAGCGTTAACGGACTAGCGGGGGGGCAGACAGATACGCAGTATTTT. Translating gives CSVNGLAGGQTDTQYF. The chain combines TRBV29-1 with TRBJ2-3, with 15 bases aligning to TRBD2. The germline V gene has CDR1 SQVTM and CDR2 ANQGSEA. Unmatched junction bases numbered 6, after V lost 5 bases and J lost 3 bases. This CDR3 is 16 amino acids long.

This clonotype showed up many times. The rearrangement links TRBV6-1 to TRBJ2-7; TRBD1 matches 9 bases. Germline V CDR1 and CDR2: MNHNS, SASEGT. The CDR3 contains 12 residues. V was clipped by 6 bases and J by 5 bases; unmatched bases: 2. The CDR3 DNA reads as TGTGCCAGCAGGGACAGGGGCCACGAGCAGTACTTC. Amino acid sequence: CASRDRGHEQYF.

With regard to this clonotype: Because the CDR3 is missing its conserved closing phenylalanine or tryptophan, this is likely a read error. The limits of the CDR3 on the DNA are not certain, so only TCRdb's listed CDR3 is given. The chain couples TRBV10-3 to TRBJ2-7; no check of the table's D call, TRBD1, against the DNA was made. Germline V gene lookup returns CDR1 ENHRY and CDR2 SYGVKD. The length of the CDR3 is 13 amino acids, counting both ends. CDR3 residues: CAISGQDRGPEYL.

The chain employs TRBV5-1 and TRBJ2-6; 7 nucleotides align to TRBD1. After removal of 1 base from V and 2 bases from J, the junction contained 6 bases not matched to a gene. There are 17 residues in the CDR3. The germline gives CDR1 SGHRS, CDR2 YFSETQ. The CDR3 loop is CASSLTGVGPGANVLTF. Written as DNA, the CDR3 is TGCGCCAGCAGCTTGACAGGGGTCGGACCTGGGGCCAACGTCCTGACTTTC.

The CDR3 is CASSETRTGRTQYF. The CDR3 DNA follows: TGTGCCAGCAGTGAAACCCGGACAGGGCGGACCCAGTACTTC. This chain uses TRBV2 with TRBJ2-5; 8 positions agree with TRBD1. The CDR3 sequence is 14 residues long. Looked up from germline, CDR1 is SNHLY and CDR2 is FYNNEI. Trimming took 2 bases from V and 7 from J; bases not matched to a gene: 6.

CDR3 in DNA: TGTGCCATCAGTGATTCCACAGGCTTTAACCAAGAGACCCAGTACTTC. It codes for CAISDSTGFNQETQYF. This chain connects TRBV10-3 to TRBJ2-5, with D possibly TRBD1 on 5 matching bases. The CDR3 has 16 residues. Germline CDR1 is ENHRY and CDR2 is SYGVKD. Trimming pared 3 bases from V and 0 bases from J, leaving 14 bases between.

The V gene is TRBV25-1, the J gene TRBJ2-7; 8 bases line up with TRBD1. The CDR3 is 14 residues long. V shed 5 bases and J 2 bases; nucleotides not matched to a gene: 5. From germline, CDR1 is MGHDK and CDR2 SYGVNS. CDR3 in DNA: TGTGCCAGCAGTTCCGGGACAGGAGCCTACGAGCAGTACTTC. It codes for CASSSGTGAYEQYF.

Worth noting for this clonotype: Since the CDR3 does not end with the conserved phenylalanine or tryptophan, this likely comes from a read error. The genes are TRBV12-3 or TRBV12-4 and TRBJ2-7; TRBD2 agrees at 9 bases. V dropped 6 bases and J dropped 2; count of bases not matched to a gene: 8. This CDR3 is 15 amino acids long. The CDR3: CASSRSGGQTYEQYL. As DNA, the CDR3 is TGTGCCAGCAGCCGTAGCGGGGGCCAAACCTACGAGCAGTACCTC.

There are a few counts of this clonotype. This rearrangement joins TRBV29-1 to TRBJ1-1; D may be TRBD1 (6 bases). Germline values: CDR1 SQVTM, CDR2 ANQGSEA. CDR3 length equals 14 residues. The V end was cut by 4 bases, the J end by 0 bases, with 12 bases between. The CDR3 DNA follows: TGCAGCGTTGGCATGGCAGGGGTGAACACTGAAGCTTTCTTT. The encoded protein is CSVGMAGVNTEAFF.

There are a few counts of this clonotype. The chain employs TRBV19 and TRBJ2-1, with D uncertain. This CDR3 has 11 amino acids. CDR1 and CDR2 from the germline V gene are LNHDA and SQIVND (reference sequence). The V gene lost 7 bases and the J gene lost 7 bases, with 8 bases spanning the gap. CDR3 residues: CASKLRNEQFF. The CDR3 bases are TGTGCCAGTAAATTACGTAATGAGCAGTTCTTC.